A selection of T cell receptor beta chains follows, all from one sample in a study of shared clonotypes between healthy human individuals. Repertoires were generated with immunoSEQ multiplex PCR, while TCRdb's copy carries only in-frame clones and drops some. Altogether approximately 100,000 clones are present, less than 80% being singletons, with the ten largest covering roughly 40%. Sequencing input: memory CD8+ T cells sorted from blood. These receptors were taken from a man aged 30-40 years in good health. CDR3s include the opening cysteine and the closing phenylalanine or tryptophan. Fields, in order: CDR3 protein, CDR3 DNA, J gene, CDR3 length, D gene, clone size, V gene. A D gene is named only where the DNA matches it firmly. Some rows have no size entry. The others give once, few or many, or a class for an expanded clone.

cdr3_aa: CASSLVKAGGKREQFF; cdr3_nt: TGTGCCAGCAGCTTAGTTAAGGCAGGGGGCAAGCGTGAGCAGTTCTTC; j_call: TRBJ2-1; cdr3_length: 16; d_call: TRBD1; clone_size: -; v_call: TRBV7-9
cdr3_aa: CASSPFGGTNYEQYF; cdr3_nt: TGTGCCAGCAGCCCTTTTGGCGGGACTAACTACGAGCAGTACTTC; j_call: TRBJ2-7; cdr3_length: 15; d_call: TRBD2; clone_size: few; v_call: TRBV5-4
cdr3_aa: CSAAASGRGKQYF; cdr3_nt: TGCAGCGCTGCGGCTAGCGGGAGGGGGAAGCAGTACTTC; j_call: TRBJ2-7; cdr3_length: 13; d_call: TRBD2; clone_size: -; v_call: TRBV29-1
cdr3_aa: CASSDRDYEQYF; cdr3_nt: TGTGCCAGCAGCGACAGGGACTACGAGCAGTACTTC; j_call: TRBJ2-7; cdr3_length: 12; d_call: TRBD1; clone_size: -; v_call: TRBV28
cdr3_aa: CASSERGSGYEQYF; cdr3_nt: TGTGCCAGCAGTGAAAGGGGATCGGGGTACGAGCAGTACTTC; j_call: TRBJ2-7; cdr3_length: 14; d_call: -; clone_size: once; v_call: TRBV2
cdr3_aa: CASSLTGLETYEQYF; cdr3_nt: TGTGCCAGCAGTTTAACGGGACTAGAAACATACGAGCAGTACTTC; j_call: TRBJ2-7; cdr3_length: 15; d_call: TRBD2; clone_size: many; v_call: TRBV28
cdr3_aa: CASSEGRGVPYNEQFF; cdr3_nt: TGTGCCAGCAGTGAAGGCAGGGGGGTACCCTACAATGAGCAGTTCTTC; j_call: TRBJ2-1; cdr3_length: 16; d_call: -; clone_size: few; v_call: TRBV2
cdr3_aa: CASDAGPSTDTQYF; cdr3_nt: TGTGCCAGCGATGCGGGACCCAGCACAGATACGCAGTATTTT; j_call: TRBJ2-3; cdr3_length: 14; d_call: -; clone_size: -; v_call: TRBV28
cdr3_aa: CASSSGRAYEQYF; cdr3_nt: TGTGCCAGCAGCTCCGGACGAGCCTACGAGCAGTACTTC; j_call: TRBJ2-7; cdr3_length: 13; d_call: -; clone_size: once; v_call: TRBV7-2
cdr3_aa: CASSLGLAGALGNIQYF; cdr3_nt: TGTGCCAGCAGCTTGGGACTAGCGGGAGCGTTGGGGAACATTCAGTACTTC; j_call: TRBJ2-4; cdr3_length: 17; d_call: TRBD2; clone_size: few; v_call: TRBV7-9
cdr3_aa: CASSEREAGTVFHEQFF; cdr3_nt: TGTGCCAGCAGTGAACGTGAGGCAGGGACGGTCTTCCACGAGCAGTTCTTC; j_call: TRBJ2-1; cdr3_length: 17; d_call: -; clone_size: -; v_call: TRBV25-1
cdr3_aa: CASSSLFTGTPYEQYF; cdr3_nt: TGTGCCAGCAGTTCCCTTTTTACAGGAACTCCCTACGAGCAGTACTTC; j_call: TRBJ2-7; cdr3_length: 16; d_call: -; clone_size: -; v_call: TRBV27
cdr3_aa: CASSLYPGVIPEAFF; cdr3_nt: TGTGCCAGCAGTTTATACCCAGGGGTGATCCCTGAAGCTTTCTTT; j_call: TRBJ1-1; cdr3_length: 15; d_call: -; clone_size: -; v_call: TRBV27
cdr3_aa: CASSLESGLRSYNEQFF; cdr3_nt: TGTGCCAGCAGCTTAGAGTCGGGACTCCGCTCCTACAATGAGCAGTTCTTC; j_call: TRBJ2-1; cdr3_length: 17; d_call: -; clone_size: -; v_call: TRBV11-3
cdr3_aa: CASSEEGQGGGQPQHF; cdr3_nt: TGTGCCAGCAGTGAAGAGGGACAGGGTGGAGGTCAGCCCCAGCATTTT; j_call: TRBJ1-5; cdr3_length: 16; d_call: TRBD1; clone_size: -; v_call: TRBV25-1
cdr3_aa: CASSETSGIDYNEQFF; cdr3_nt: TGCGCCAGCAGTGAGACTAGCGGGATCGACTACAATGAGCAGTTCTTC; j_call: TRBJ2-1; cdr3_length: 16; d_call: TRBD2; clone_size: -; v_call: TRBV10-1
cdr3_aa: CASSPRLAGGSDEQFF; cdr3_nt: TGTGCCAGCAGCCCCCGGCTAGCGGGAGGGAGCGATGAGCAGTTCTTC; j_call: TRBJ2-1; cdr3_length: 16; d_call: TRBD2; clone_size: -; v_call: TRBV7-2
cdr3_aa: CSVAKMNTEAFF; cdr3_nt: TGCAGCGTTGCGAAAATGAACACTGAAGCTTTCTTT; j_call: TRBJ1-1; cdr3_length: 12; d_call: -; clone_size: few; v_call: TRBV29-1
cdr3_aa: CASSDRDRGHGTEAFF; cdr3_nt: TGTGCCAGCAGTGATCGGGACAGGGGGCATGGCACTGAAGCTTTCTTT; j_call: TRBJ1-1; cdr3_length: 16; d_call: TRBD1; clone_size: -; v_call: TRBV25-1
cdr3_aa: CASERGETQYF; cdr3_nt: TGTGCCAGCGAACGGGGAGAGACCCAGTACTTC; j_call: TRBJ2-5; cdr3_length: 11; d_call: -; clone_size: -; v_call: TRBV25-1
cdr3_aa: CASSHRPGSNEQFF; cdr3_nt: TGCGCCAGCAGCCATCGACCAGGTAGCAATGAGCAATTCTTC; j_call: TRBJ2-1; cdr3_length: 14; d_call: -; clone_size: -; v_call: TRBV4-3
cdr3_aa: CASSPGDRDQETQYF; cdr3_nt: TGTGCCAGCAGTCCCGGGGACAGGGATCAAGAGACCCAGTACTTC; j_call: TRBJ2-5; cdr3_length: 15; d_call: TRBD1; clone_size: many; v_call: TRBV6-4
cdr3_aa: CASSSGRWLSGEQYF; cdr3_nt: TGCGCCAGCAGCTCGGGCAGGTGGCTCTCAGGCGAGCAGTACTTC; j_call: TRBJ2-7; cdr3_length: 15; d_call: -; clone_size: once; v_call: TRBV10-1